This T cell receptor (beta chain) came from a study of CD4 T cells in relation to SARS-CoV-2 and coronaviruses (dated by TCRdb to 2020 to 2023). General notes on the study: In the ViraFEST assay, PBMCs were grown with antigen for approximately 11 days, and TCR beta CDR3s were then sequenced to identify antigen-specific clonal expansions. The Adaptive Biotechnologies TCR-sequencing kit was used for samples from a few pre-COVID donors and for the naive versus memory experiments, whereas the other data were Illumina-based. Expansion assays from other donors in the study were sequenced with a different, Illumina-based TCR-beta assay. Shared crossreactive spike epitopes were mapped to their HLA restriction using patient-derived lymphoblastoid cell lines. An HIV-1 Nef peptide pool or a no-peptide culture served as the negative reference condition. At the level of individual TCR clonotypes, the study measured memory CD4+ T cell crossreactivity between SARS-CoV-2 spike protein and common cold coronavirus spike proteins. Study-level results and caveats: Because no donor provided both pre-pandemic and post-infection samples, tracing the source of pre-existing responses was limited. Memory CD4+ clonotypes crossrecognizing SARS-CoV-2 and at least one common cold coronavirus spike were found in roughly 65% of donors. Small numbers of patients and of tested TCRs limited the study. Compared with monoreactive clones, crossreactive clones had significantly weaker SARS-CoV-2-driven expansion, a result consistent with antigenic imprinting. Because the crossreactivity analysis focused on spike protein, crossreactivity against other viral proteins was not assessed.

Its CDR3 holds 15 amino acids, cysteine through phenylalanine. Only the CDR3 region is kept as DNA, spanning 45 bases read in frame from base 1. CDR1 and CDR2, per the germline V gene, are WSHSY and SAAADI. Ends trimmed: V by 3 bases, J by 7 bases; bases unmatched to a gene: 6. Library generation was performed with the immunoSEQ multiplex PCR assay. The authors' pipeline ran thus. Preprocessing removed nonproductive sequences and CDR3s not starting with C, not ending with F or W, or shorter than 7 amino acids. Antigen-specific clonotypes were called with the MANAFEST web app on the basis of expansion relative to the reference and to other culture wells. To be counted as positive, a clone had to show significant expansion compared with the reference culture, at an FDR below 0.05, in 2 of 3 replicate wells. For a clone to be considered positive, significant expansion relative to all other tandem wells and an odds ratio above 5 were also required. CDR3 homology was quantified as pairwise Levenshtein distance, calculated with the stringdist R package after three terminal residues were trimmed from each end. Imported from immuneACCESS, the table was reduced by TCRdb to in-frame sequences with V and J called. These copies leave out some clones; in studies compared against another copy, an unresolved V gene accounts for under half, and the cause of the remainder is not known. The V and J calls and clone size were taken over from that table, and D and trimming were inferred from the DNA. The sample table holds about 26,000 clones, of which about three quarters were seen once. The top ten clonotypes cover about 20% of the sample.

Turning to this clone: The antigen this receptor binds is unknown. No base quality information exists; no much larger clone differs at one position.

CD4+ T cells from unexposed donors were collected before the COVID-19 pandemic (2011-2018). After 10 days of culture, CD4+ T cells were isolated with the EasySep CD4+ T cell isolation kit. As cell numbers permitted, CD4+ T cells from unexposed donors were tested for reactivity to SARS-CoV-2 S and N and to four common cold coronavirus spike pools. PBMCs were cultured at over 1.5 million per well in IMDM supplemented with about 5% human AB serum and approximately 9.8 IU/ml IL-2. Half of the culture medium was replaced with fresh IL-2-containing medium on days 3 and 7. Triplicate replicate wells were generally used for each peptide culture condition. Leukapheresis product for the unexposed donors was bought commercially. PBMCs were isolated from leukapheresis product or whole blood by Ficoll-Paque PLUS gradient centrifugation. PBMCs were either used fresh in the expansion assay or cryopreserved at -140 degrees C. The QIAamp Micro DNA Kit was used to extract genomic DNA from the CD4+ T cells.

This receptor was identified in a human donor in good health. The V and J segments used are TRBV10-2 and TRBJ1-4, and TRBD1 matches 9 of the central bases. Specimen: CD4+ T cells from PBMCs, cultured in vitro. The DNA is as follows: TGCGCCAGCAGTGACCGCGACAGGGGGAGTGAAAAACTGTTTTTT. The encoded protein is CASSDRDRGSEKLFF.